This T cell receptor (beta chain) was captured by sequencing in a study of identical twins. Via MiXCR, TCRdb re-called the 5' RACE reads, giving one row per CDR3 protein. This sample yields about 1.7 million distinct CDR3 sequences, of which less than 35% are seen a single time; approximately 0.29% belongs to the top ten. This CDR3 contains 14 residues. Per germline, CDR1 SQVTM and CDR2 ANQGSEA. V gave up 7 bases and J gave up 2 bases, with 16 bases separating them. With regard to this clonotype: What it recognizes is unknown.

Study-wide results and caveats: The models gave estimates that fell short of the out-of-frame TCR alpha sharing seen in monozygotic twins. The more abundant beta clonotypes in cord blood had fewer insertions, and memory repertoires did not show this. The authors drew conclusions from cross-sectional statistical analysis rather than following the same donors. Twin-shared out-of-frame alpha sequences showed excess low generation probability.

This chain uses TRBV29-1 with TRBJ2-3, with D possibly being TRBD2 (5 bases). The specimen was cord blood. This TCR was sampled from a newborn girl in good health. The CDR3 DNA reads TGCAGCGCCGCGTCGGGGATTTTCACAGATACGCAGTATTTT. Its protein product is CSAASGIFTDTQYF.